The 28 T cell receptor beta chains below come from one sample, sequenced in a study of Graves' ophthalmopathy and Graves' hyperthyroidism (dated by TCRdb to 2016 to 2019). The sequencing machine was an Illumina HiSeq 2000. For repertoire sequencing, TCR beta CDR3 regions were amplified from RNA transcripts. A first-round RT-PCR used HTBI primers with the Qiagen OneStep RT-PCR kit, followed by a second-round multiplex PCR, size selection and purification. TCRdb redid the processing of the public reads, applying fastp at Q25 and MiXCR, and retained in-frame beta chains. Entries are consolidated by CDR3 protein sequence, retaining the most common genes and DNA. The sample includes 200,000 to 300,000 distinct CDR3 sequences, with around 50% observed a single time. The top ten hold roughly 50% of the sample. Sequences were obtained from peripheral blood. The receptor source for this set is an adult man with Graves' ophthalmopathy.

The V gene is TRBV9, the J gene TRBJ2-3, with D tentatively TRBD2 (6 bases). The length of the CDR3 is 14 residues. Germline assignment: CDR1 SGDLS and CDR2 YYNGEE. Trimming took 4 bases from V and 2 from J, leaving 11 bases between them. DNA for the CDR3: TGTGCCAGCAGCCCGGGACTGCTCACAGATACGCAGTATTTT. Translating it yields CASSPGLLTDTQYF.

There are many counts of this clonotype. This rearrangement joins TRBV15 to TRBJ2-5, with TRBD1 matching 10 bases. CDR3 length: 16 amino acids. The V gene's germline CDR1 is LNHNV and CDR2 YYDKDF (reference sequence). V lost 6 bases to trimming and J lost 6 bases; unmatched junction nucleotides: 13. In DNA, the CDR3 is TGTGCCACCAGTCCCACCGGGGACAGGGGAGGGAAGACCCAGTACTTC. This translates into CATSPTGDRGGKTQYF.

This clonotype was seen many times. The V gene is TRBV19, the J gene TRBJ1-1; D gene unclear. Germline V gives CDR1 LNHDA, CDR2 SQIVND (reference sequence). There are 13 residues in the CDR3. V was shortened by 5 bases and J by 4 bases, with 11 bases between the two germline ends. The CDR3 bases are TGTGCCAGTAGTTCCGAGATTAGCACTGAAGCTTTCTTT. This sequence encodes CASSSEISTEAFF.

The CDR3, as DNA: TGTGCCAGCAGCCCCTACAGGGGACGGGAGACCCAGTACTTC. Its protein product is CASSPYRGRETQYF. The chain couples TRBV3-1 to TRBJ2-5, with TRBD1 matching over 7 bases. CDR1 and CDR2 from the germline V gene are LGHDT and YNNKEL (reference sequence). This CDR3 spans 14 amino acids. V trimming: 4 bases; J trimming: 5 bases; junction bases outside the gene matches: 7.

There are a few counts of this clonotype. The genes are TRBV12-3 or TRBV12-4 and TRBJ1-6; 10 positions agree with TRBD1. This CDR3 contains 16 residues. The junction had 9 bases not matched to a gene; V was cut back by 3 bases and J by 10 bases. Here the CDR3 reads CASSFEGQGLESPLHF. The CDR3 bases are TGTGCCAGCAGTTTTGAGGGACAGGGGCTAGAGTCACCCCTCCACTTT.

This clonotype was seen a few times. The chain carries TRBV20-1 and TRBJ2-1; a possible D gene is TRBD2 (7 bases). In germline, CDR1 is DFQATT, CDR2 SNEGSKA (reference sequence). V lost 1 base, J lost 9 bases, and 16 bases lay in between. CDR3 length: 14 residues. The CDR3: CSARVRGGVGEQFF. The DNA of the CDR3 is TGCAGTGCTAGAGTCAGGGGAGGGGTAGGTGAGCAGTTCTTC.

This clonotype appeared a few times. The CDR3, as DNA: TGTGCCATCAGGGGACAGCTGGAAGGCTACACCTTC. Residues: CAIRGQLEGYTF. The chain has TRBV10-3 and TRBJ1-2; 7 bases are shared with TRBD1. Looked up from germline, CDR1 is ENHRY and CDR2 is SYGVKD. V was pared by 6 bases and J by 8 bases, with 6 bases of the junction left unmatched. CDR3 length: 12 amino acids.

This clonotype was seen a handful of times. The rearrangement links TRBV20-1 to TRBJ1-1; the match to TRBD1 covers 10 bases. CDR1 is DFQATT and CDR2 is SNEGSKA in the germline V gene (reference sequence). V gave up 5 bases and J gave up 4 bases; unmatched junction bases: 7. The CDR3 spans 14 residues. This CDR3 reads CSAGDGTGVTEAFF. CDR3 nucleotides: TGCAGTGCTGGCGACGGGACAGGGGTCACTGAAGCTTTCTTT.

The chain joins TRBV30 to TRBJ1-1, with D possibly being TRBD1 (6 bases). The CDR3 runs to 12 residues. Trimming shortened V by 5 bases and J by 3 bases, and 10 bases separated the two germline ends. Germline V gene lookup returns CDR1 GTSNPN and CDR2 SVGIG (reference sequence). The CDR3 sequence: CAWGDTDTEAFF. In nucleotides, the CDR3 is TGTGCCTGGGGGGACACGGACACTGAAGCTTTCTTT.

Ten or more counts support this clonotype. The CDR3 is CATRHGIGNTEAFF. CDR3 in DNA: TGTGCCACAAGGCACGGTATTGGGAACACTGAAGCTTTCTTT. The chain is built from TRBV15 and TRBJ1-1, with D unclear. Germline CDR1 is LNHNV and CDR2 is YYDKDF (reference sequence). The CDR3 is made up of 14 amino acids. Trimming took 9 bases from V and 1 from J, leaving 15 bases between them.

This clonotype was detected only a few times. J is TRBJ2-5 and V is TRBV20-1, with 9 nucleotides matching TRBD2. Trimming cost V 6 bases and J 3 bases; bases outside gene matches: 8. The CDR3 has 14 amino acids. Germline values: CDR1 DFQATT, CDR2 SNEGSKA (reference sequence). In DNA, the CDR3 is TGCAGTGCCACAAGGGCTAGCGGGGAAGAGACCCAGTACTTC. This encodes CSATRASGEETQYF.

The rearrangement uses TRBV10-2 and TRBJ1-2; no firm D call. The CDR3 totals 13 residues. The V end was cut by 0 bases, the J end by 3 bases, with 5 bases between. Germline V gene lookup returns CDR1 WSHSY and CDR2 SAAADI. The chain's CDR3 is CASSESKDYGYTF. The CDR3 DNA follows: TGCGCCAGCAGTGAGTCTAAGGACTATGGCTACACCTTC.

This rearrangement joins TRBV11-1 to TRBJ1-1, with D possibly being TRBD1 or TRBD2 (5 bases each). The J call may be faulty, since TRBJ2-3 better matches the DNA end. The CDR3 contains 16 residues. Germline V gene data show CDR1 as SGHAT and CDR2 as FQDESV (reference sequence). In nucleotides, the CDR3 is TGTGCCAGCAGCGGTGGGGCGAGGGCAAACACAGATACGCAGTATTTT. Encoded protein: CASSGGARANTDTQYF.

For this clonotype: The missing conserved phenylalanine or tryptophan at the end of this CDR3 makes a read error likely. This chain uses TRBV7-3 with TRBJ1-2; 8 nucleotides align to TRBD1. CDR1 and CDR2 from the germline V gene are SGHTA and FQGTGA. The ends lost 2 bases at V and 3 bases at J; junction bases unmatched: 5. The CDR3 spans 15 residues. For the CDR3, the DNA is TGTGCCAGCAGCTTAGGACCGGACAGGGACTATGGCTACACCCTC. It specifies CASSLGPDRDYGYTL.

This clonotype was seen many times. The V gene is TRBV25-1, the J gene TRBJ2-6, with D possibly TRBD1 on 5 matching bases. V lost 5 bases and J 4 bases, leaving 24 bases between the germline ends. The CDR3 contains 19 residues. Germline assignment: CDR1 MGHDK and CDR2 SYGVNS. CDR3 sequence reads: CASSTSQANPLLGANVLTF. CDR3 DNA sequence: TGTGCCAGCAGTACCTCACAGGCTAATCCCCTCCTCGGGGCCAACGTCCTGACTTTC.

This clonotype showed up just a few times. The chain has TRBV9 and TRBJ1-4; D is unclear. This CDR3 has 16 residues. The V and J ends lost 3 bases and 6 bases respectively, with 18 bases between them. CDR1 and CDR2 from the germline V gene are SGDLS and YYNGEE. CDR3 DNA sequence: TGTGCCAGCAGCGCCCAACCGGGTCCGGAGGATGAAAAACTGTTTTTT. This encodes CASSAQPGPEDEKLFF.

This clonotype was recorded many times. This rearrangement joins TRBV29-1 to TRBJ2-1; D ambiguous. Trimming removed 6 bases at V and 5 bases at J, with 11 bases between. There are 12 residues in the CDR3. Germline V gene lookup returns CDR1 SQVTM and CDR2 ANQGSEA. The CDR3 DNA is TGCAGCGTCCCAAGGGCTGACAATGAGCAGTTCTTC. As protein: CSVPRADNEQFF.

J is TRBJ2-5 and V is TRBV10-1; 8 bases match TRBD1. This CDR3 spans 16 amino acids. The V segment lost 1 base and the J segment 7 bases; nucleotides outside the gene matches: 11. The V gene's germline CDR1 is WNHNN and CDR2 SYGVQD (reference sequence). Here the CDR3 reads CASSEFSGQGGGTQYF. The CDR3 nucleotides read TGCGCCAGCAGTGAGTTCTCCGGACAGGGCGGCGGGACCCAGTACTTC.

This clonotype has only a few counts. The V call is TRBV7-9, the J call TRBJ1-5; D might be TRBD1 (5 bases). The CDR3 length is 14 residues. The germline V and J ends were trimmed by 0 bases and 5 bases, with 8 bases remaining between them. Looked up from germline, CDR1 is SEHNR and CDR2 is FQNEAQ (reference sequence). The CDR3 nucleotides read TGTGCCAGCAGCTTAGCGGGGGAGGATCAGCCCCAGCATTTT. The encoded protein is CASSLAGEDQPQHF. The variable domain in full, with the rest retrieved from reference TRBV7-9 and TRBJ1-5, is DTGVSQNPRHKITKRGQNVTFRCDPISEHNRLYWYRQTLGQGPEFLTYFQNEAQLEKSRLLSDRFSAERPKGSFSTLEIQRTEQGDSAMYLCASSLAGEDQPQHFGDGTRLSIL.

The chain employs TRBV6-5 and TRBJ1-3; tentatively, D is TRBD1 (5 bases). Germline V gene data show CDR1 as MNHEY and CDR2 as SVGAGI. This CDR3 is built from 16 residues. The germline V and J ends were trimmed by 3 bases and 0 bases, with 12 bases remaining between them. For the CDR3, the DNA is TGTGCCAGCAGTTATCAGGGATTCAGCTCTGGAAACACCATATATTTT. Its protein is CASSYQGFSSGNTIYF.

This clonotype was recorded a few times. This sequence joins TRBV20-1 and TRBJ2-7; no clear D. CDR1 and CDR2 (germline): DFQATT, SNEGSKA (reference sequence). Between the trimmed V and J ends, which lost 2 bases and 0 bases, there was a span of 11 bases. The CDR3 loop spans 14 amino acids. CDR3 coding DNA: TGCAGTGCTAGAAAAGCATCGAGCTCCTACGAGCAGTACTTC. Amino acids: CSARKASSSYEQYF.

V usage is TRBV9 and J usage is TRBJ1-2; D is possibly TRBD1 (5 bases). The germline CDR1 and CDR2 sequences are SGDLS and YYNGEE. This CDR3 comprises 14 residues. V gave up 5 bases and J gave up 0 bases, with 11 bases separating them. As DNA, the CDR3 is TGTGCCAGCAGTGGGGACGGATCTAACTATGGCTACACCTTC. Translated, it gives CASSGDGSNYGYTF.

This chain connects TRBV19 to TRBJ1-1; D is unclear. Trimming removed 2 bases from V and 4 bases from J, with 5 bases in between. CDR3 length: 12 residues. Germline values: CDR1 LNHDA, CDR2 SQIVND (reference sequence). The chain's CDR3 is CASSILGTEAFF. CDR3 bases: TGTGCCAGTAGTATATTGGGCACTGAAGCTTTCTTT.

The rearrangement links TRBV20-1 to TRBJ2-5, with D perhaps TRBD1 (6 bases). The CDR3 extends over 15 amino acids. CDR1 and CDR2 (germline): DFQATT, SNEGSKA (reference sequence). Trimming removed 1 base at V and 1 base at J, with 13 bases between. CDR3 coding DNA: TGCAGTGCTAGAGGAACGACAGGCCTCCAAGAGACCCAGTACTTC. It translates to CSARGTTGLQETQYF.

Details on this clonotype: One base away lies a much larger clone, so this may be a sequencing read error. The rearrangement uses TRBV15 and TRBJ1-1, with D perhaps matching TRBD1 (5 bases). Trimming removed 4 bases from V and 6 bases from J, with 12 bases in between. Germline CDR1 LNHNV, CDR2 YYDKDF (reference sequence). The CDR3 spans 13 residues. Here the CDR3 DNA reads TGTGCCACCAGCACGCAGGGAAACGCTGAAGCTTTCTTT. Translation: CATSTQGNAEAFF.

The chain is built from TRBV27 and TRBJ1-3; no definite D call. The CDR3 runs 14 residues. Trimming took off 5 bases at V and 4 bases at J, with 12 bases between the two ends. Germline assignment: CDR1 MNHEY and CDR2 SMNVEV (reference sequence). The CDR3 DNA reads TGTGCCAGCAGTGCTCGGGCGCCCGGAAACACCATATATTTT. Protein product: CASSARAPGNTIYF.

This clonotype appeared a few times. The rearrangement uses TRBV10-3 and TRBJ2-5; 8 bases map to TRBD1. CDR1 and CDR2 (germline): ENHRY, SYGVKD. The CDR3 consists of 15 residues. The ends lost 5 bases at V and 4 bases at J; junction bases unmatched: 9. CDR3 protein: CAISFGTGGGETQYF. DNA for the CDR3: TGTGCCATCAGTTTCGGGACAGGAGGAGGAGAGACCCAGTACTTC.

This chain connects TRBV14 to TRBJ2-7, with TRBD1 as a possible D gene (6 bases). CDR3 size: 18 residues. Trimming took 3 bases from V and 7 from J, leaving 28 bases between them. Germline loops: CDR1 SGHDN, CDR2 FVKESK. As DNA, the CDR3 is TGTGCCAGCAGCCAGTTGGGACACCGGGTGGGACCCTTCGGGGAGCAGTACTTC. Its translation is CASSQLGHRVGPFGEQYF.